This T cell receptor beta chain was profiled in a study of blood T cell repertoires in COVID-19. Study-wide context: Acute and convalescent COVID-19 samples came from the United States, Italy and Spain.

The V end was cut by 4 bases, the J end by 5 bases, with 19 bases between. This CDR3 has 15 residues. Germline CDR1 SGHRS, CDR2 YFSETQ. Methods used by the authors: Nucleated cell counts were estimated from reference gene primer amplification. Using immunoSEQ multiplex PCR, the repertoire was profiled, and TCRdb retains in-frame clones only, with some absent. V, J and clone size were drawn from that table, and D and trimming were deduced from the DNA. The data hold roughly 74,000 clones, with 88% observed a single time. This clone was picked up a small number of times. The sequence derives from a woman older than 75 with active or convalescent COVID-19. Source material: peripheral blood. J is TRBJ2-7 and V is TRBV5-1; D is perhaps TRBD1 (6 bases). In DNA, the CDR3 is TGCGCCAGCAGCATACAGGGAACCTTTAGCCACGAGCAGTACTTC. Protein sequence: CASSIQGTFSHEQYF.